A single sample gave rise to the 24 T cell receptor beta chains below, sequenced in a study of blood T cell repertoires in COVID-19. Clones were sequenced by immunoSEQ multiplex PCR, and TCRdb holds only the in-frame ones, with some missing. This table holds about 430,000 clones, 70% to 90% found once. Sequenced: PBMCs or T cells enriched from blood (not recorded which). Source of these receptors: a woman aged 18-30 years who had been exposed to COVID-19.

This sequence joins TRBV7-2 and TRBJ1-1, with TRBD1 matching 11 bases. The CDR3 contains 18 residues. The germline CDR1 and CDR2 sequences are SGHTA and FQGNSA. With 2 bases clipped from V and 4 bases from J, the junction kept 12 bases outside the gene matches. CDR3 bases: TGTGCCAGCAGCTTATATAGCTTGGGACAGGGGGGAGGCACTGAAGCTTTCTTT. Amino acids: CASSLYSLGQGGGTEAFF.

The chain is built from TRBV7-9 and TRBJ2-3; a possible D gene is TRBD1 (6 bases). The CDR3 is made up of 12 amino acids. CDR1 SEHNR and CDR2 FQNEAQ come from the germline V gene (reference sequence). Deletions cut 5 bases from V and 7 bases from J, with 10 bases between. The CDR3 here is CASSRTDNTQYF. CDR3 nucleotide sequence: TGTGCCAGCAGCAGGACAGACAATACGCAGTATTTT.

This chain joins TRBV27 and TRBJ2-2, with TRBD2 matching 13 bases. The CDR3 totals 15 residues. V was pared by 6 bases and J by 6 bases, with 4 bases of the junction left unmatched. From germline, CDR1 is MNHEY and CDR2 SMNVEV (reference sequence). DNA of the CDR3: TGTGCCAGCAGCCAACTAGCGGGGGGGTCCGGGGAGCTGTTTTTT. Translation: CASSQLAGGSGELFF.

This chain joins TRBV3-1 (or the pseudogene TRBV3-2) and TRBJ1-2; 7 bases agree with TRBD1. The CDR3 is 19 amino acids. Germline V gene sequence: CDR1 LGHDT, CDR2 YNNKEL (reference sequence). Trimming at V came to 0 bases and at J to 4 bases, leaving 17 bases not matched to a gene. The CDR3 bases are TGTGCCAGCAGCCAAGATAAAGTTGGCAGACAGGGCCTCAGCTATGGCTACACCTTC. This gives the protein CASSQDKVGRQGLSYGYTF.

V usage is TRBV4-2 and J usage is TRBJ2-1; 8 nucleotides align to TRBD2. Germline CDR1 and CDR2: LGHNA and YNFKEQ. V lost 3 bases, J lost 5 bases, and 12 bases stayed unmatched. The CDR3 spans 17 residues. DNA of the CDR3: TGTGCCAGCAGCCAGGCCATGGCTGGCGGGGGGCACAATGAGCAGTTCTTC. Its translation: CASSQAMAGGGHNEQFF.

The J gene is TRBJ2-3, the V gene TRBV5-4; tentative D call: TRBD1 (8 bases). V was shortened by 3 bases and J by 0 bases, with 14 bases between the two germline ends. The CDR3 loop spans 16 amino acids. Looked up from germline, CDR1 is SGHNT and CDR2 is YYREEE (reference sequence). The CDR3 loop reads CASSYNRGGSTDTQYF. In nucleotides, the CDR3 is TGTGCCAGCAGCTACAACAGGGGGGGTAGCACAGATACGCAGTATTTT.

The chain links TRBV18 to TRBJ2-7, with 7 bases matching TRBD1. CDR3 size: 15 residues. Per the germline V gene, CDR1 is KGHSH and CDR2 is LQKENI. Unmatched junction bases numbered 8, after V lost 5 bases and J lost 1 base. This CDR3 reads CASSRNRGSSYEQYF. The CDR3 DNA reads TGTGCCAGCTCAAGGAACAGGGGATCGTCCTACGAGCAGTACTTC.

This chain uses TRBV28 with TRBJ2-2, with TRBD1 matching 7 bases. V trimming: 4 bases; J trimming: 5 bases; junction bases outside the gene matches: 7. The CDR3 has 15 residues. In germline, CDR1 is MDHEN, CDR2 SYDVKM. CDR3 nucleotides: TGTGCCAGCAGTTCCATCCCGACAGGGACCGGGGAGCTGTTTTTT. Translation: CASSSIPTGTGELFF.

This chain joins TRBV27 and TRBJ1-1; D uncertain. The CDR3 is 14 amino acids. V was pared by 8 bases and J by 1 base, with 14 bases between. The germline CDR1 and CDR2 sequences are MNHEY and SMNVEV (reference sequence). The DNA of the CDR3 is TGTGCCAGCCGATTTCGGGTAGCGAACACTGAAGCTTTCTTT. This codes for CASRFRVANTEAFF.

The V call is TRBV28, the J call TRBJ2-1; 8 nucleotides line up with TRBD2. The V gene end was trimmed by 5 bases and the J gene end by 7 bases; junction bases not matched to a gene: 7. In germline, CDR1 is MDHEN, CDR2 SYDVKM. The CDR3 length is 14 residues. In DNA, the CDR3 is TGTGCCAGCAGTCTGGGACGGGAGGGGAATGAGCAGTTCTTC. It is translated as CASSLGREGNEQFF.

V usage is TRBV5-4 and J usage is TRBJ2-2; 7 nucleotides match TRBD1. Trimming took 4 bases from V and 7 from J; bases not matched to a gene: 7. CDR1 is SGHNT, CDR2 YYREEE, per germline (reference sequence). CDR3 length: 14 residues. The CDR3 DNA reads as TGTGCCAGCAGCGAGGGGACAGTAGTCGGGGAGCTGTTTTTT. Translated, it gives CASSEGTVVGELFF.

In regard to this clone: At one boundary the junction diverges from the germline segment, which might be a read error. CDR3 DNA sequence: TGTGCTAGCAGCTTCCGTAGGACTAGCGGTGACCCGAAAAAAGAGACCCAGTACTTC. Its protein product is CASSFRRTSGDPKKETQYF. The rearrangement links TRBV7-7 to TRBJ2-5, with 10 bases lining up with TRBD2. The CDR3 has 19 residues. The germline CDR1 and CDR2 sequences are SSHAT and FNYEAQ (reference sequence).

The V and J genes are TRBV4-2 and TRBJ1-4; D may be TRBD1 (5 bases). Germline CDR1 and CDR2: LGHNA and YNFKEQ. This CDR3 has 17 residues. Trimming cost V 0 bases and J 2 bases, with 13 bases left between them. The CDR3 region is CASSQDVPGVTNEKLFF. The CDR3 bases are TGTGCCAGCAGCCAAGATGTACCGGGGGTCACTAATGAAAAACTGTTTTTT.

The chain joins TRBV28 to TRBJ2-6; D ambiguous. With 3 bases removed from V and 0 bases from J, the gap between germline ends came to 9 bases. The CDR3 runs to 16 residues. Germline CDR1 reads MDHEN; CDR2 reads SYDVKM. CDR3 coding DNA: TGTGCCAGCAGTTTCGGTGATCGCTCTGGGGCCAACGTCCTGACTTTC. This codes for CASSFGDRSGANVLTF.

This chain uses TRBV28 with TRBJ2-6, with no clear D. The CDR3 runs 14 residues. The V end was cut by 6 bases, the J end by 1 base, with 7 bases between. CDR1 and CDR2 (germline): MDHEN, SYDVKM. CDR3 in amino acids: CASSRLSGANVLTF. CDR3 nucleotides: TGTGCCAGCAGCCGACTTTCTGGGGCCAACGTCCTGACTTTC.

The V call is TRBV10-3, the J call TRBJ2-1; 7 positions agree with TRBD1. The CDR3 has 15 amino acids. Trimming removed 0 bases from V and 3 bases from J; junction bases left unmatched: 2. Germline V gene data show CDR1 as ENHRY and CDR2 as SYGVKD. CDR3: CAISESDRVYNEQFF. CDR3 DNA sequence: TGTGCCATCAGTGAGTCCGACAGGGTCTACAATGAGCAGTTCTTC.

On this clone: At one boundary the junction diverges from the germline segment, which might be a read error. The J gene is TRBJ1-4, the V gene TRBV19; D gene ambiguous. Germline assignment: CDR1 LNHDA and CDR2 SQIVND (reference sequence). The CDR3 is made up of 11 amino acids. CDR3 sequence: CASSQLGLVIF. The CDR3 DNA reads TGTGCCAGTAGTCAGCTGGGCTTGGTGATTTTT. The full variable domain, rest sourced from reference TRBV19 and TRBJ1-4, is DGGITQSPKYLFRKEGQNVTLSCEQNLNHDAMYWYRQDPGQGLRLIYYSQIVNDFQKGDIAEGYSVSREKKESFPLTVTSAQKNPTAFYLCASSQLGLVIFGSGTQLSVL.

The chain combines TRBV5-1 with TRBJ2-1, with 11 nucleotides matching TRBD2. CDR3 length: 15 residues. The V and J ends lost 4 bases and 7 bases, in that order; junction bases with no gene match: 7. Germline values: CDR1 SGHRS, CDR2 YFSETQ. CDR3: CASSGLAGGSNEQFF. CDR3 DNA sequence: TGCGCCAGCAGCGGCCTAGCGGGGGGATCTAATGAGCAGTTCTTC.

The chain has TRBV4-2 and TRBJ1-1; D not certain. The CDR3 has 16 amino acids. Germline V gene sequence: CDR1 LGHNA, CDR2 YNFKEQ. V lost 0 bases to trimming and J lost 1 base, with 12 bases between them. The CDR3 spells CASSQDLRQENTEAFF. The CDR3 region has the DNA TGTGCCAGCAGCCAAGACCTCCGGCAGGAGAACACTGAAGCTTTCTTT.

The CDR3 sequence is CASSAGQVYGYTF. In nucleotides, the CDR3 is TGTGCCAGCAGCGCGGGACAGGTATATGGCTACACCTTC. This rearrangement joins TRBV5-6 to TRBJ1-2, with TRBD1 identical over 8 bases. J gave up 5 bases and V 4 bases, and 4 bases lay outside the gene matches. Germline loops: CDR1 SGHDT, CDR2 YYEEEE. The CDR3 is 13 residues long.

The chain is built from TRBV2 and TRBJ2-3; 11 nucleotides agree with TRBD2. Losses at the gene ends were 8 bases for V and 0 bases for J; bases not matched to a gene: 1. The CDR3 has 14 amino acids. Germline CDR1 is SNHLY and CDR2 is FYNNEI. Here the CDR3 DNA reads TGTGCCAGCCGACTAGCGGGGAGCACAGATACGCAGTATTTT. This codes for CASRLAGSTDTQYF.

This chain links TRBV7-2 with TRBJ2-7; D gene uncertain. The germline V gene encodes CDR1 SGHTA and CDR2 FQGNSA. Trimming removed 3 bases from V and 0 bases from J, with 9 bases in between. This CDR3 region has 14 residues. The CDR3, as DNA: TGTGCCAGCAGCTTCGGTCTGCCCTCCTACGAGCAGTACTTC. Its translation is CASSFGLPSYEQYF.

This clone was seen only a few times. The chain uses TRBV6-1 and TRBJ1-5; D is uncertain. The CDR3 spans 15 residues. V shed 2 bases and J shed 2 bases, with 10 bases lying between them. Per germline, CDR1 MNHNS and CDR2 SASEGT. The CDR3 nucleotides read TGTGCCAGCAGTGAAACGGGGTTCGGCAATCAGCCCCAGCATTTT. Residues: CASSETGFGNQPQHF.

This clone came up a few times. The chain employs TRBV4-1 and TRBJ1-2, with D maybe TRBD1 (5 bases). Germline V gene sequence: CDR1 MGHRA, CDR2 YSYEKL. Trimming removed 4 bases at V and 5 bases at J, with 14 bases between. CDR3 length: 14 amino acids. CDR3 loop: CASSPGRTAYGYTF. Written as DNA, the CDR3 is TGCGCCAGCAGCCCAGGGCGTACGGCTTATGGCTACACCTTC.